A single sample gave rise to the 22 T cell receptor beta chains below, sequenced in a study of T-cell memory formation after mild COVID-19. Each CDR3 protein gets one entry after TCRdb re-called the 5' RACE reads with MiXCR. The profile shows approximately 46,000 distinct CDR3 sequences, less than 8% of them singletons. Source material: PBMCs or a T cell subset sorted from them (not recorded which). These receptors originate from an adult who had mild COVID-19 (a few samples of this study predate the infection). Cell type and time point are not known.

This clonotype was seen many times. CDR3 in amino acids: CASSLVAGTNTEAFF. CDR3 DNA: TGTGCCAGCAGCTTGGTGGCAGGGACGAACACTGAAGCTTTCTTT. The chain uses TRBV5-6 and TRBJ1-1, with a possible D match to TRBD1 (5 bases). Germline V gene lookup returns CDR1 SGHDT and CDR2 YYEEEE. The CDR3 contains 15 residues. V dropped 0 bases and J dropped 1 base, with 10 bases sitting between them.

The table lists this clonotype with many counts. CDR3 sequence (DNA): TGTGCCAGCAGATATAGCGGGAAGACCTACGAGCAGTACTTC. This sequence encodes CASRYSGKTYEQYF. The chain employs TRBV6-5 and TRBJ2-7; 8 bases map to TRBD2. The CDR3 loop spans 14 amino acids. Germline values: CDR1 MNHEY, CDR2 SVGAGI. V shed 6 bases, J shed 2 bases, and the junction held 6 bases outside the gene matches.

A few counts support this clonotype. The V gene is TRBV19, the J gene TRBJ1-5; 9 nucleotides align to TRBD1. The CDR3 has 13 residues. V lost 5 bases and J lost 8; bases outside the gene matches: 4. Per the germline V gene, CDR1 is LNHDA and CDR2 is SQIVND (reference sequence). The CDR3 region is CASSGQGWKPQHF. The CDR3, as DNA: TGTGCCAGTAGTGGACAGGGGTGGAAGCCCCAGCATTTT.

In this sample, this clonotype turned up a few times. The rearrangement uses TRBV7-9 and TRBJ1-1, with D perhaps TRBD1 (5 bases). The germline gives CDR1 SEHNR, CDR2 FQNEAQ (reference sequence). The CDR3 runs 16 residues. Trimming took off 5 bases at V and 0 bases at J, with 16 bases between the two ends. The CDR3 DNA follows: TGTGCCAGCAGCGACCTCGGGACGGTAATGAACACTGAAGCTTTCTTT. This gives the protein CASSDLGTVMNTEAFF.

The chain couples TRBV7-9 to TRBJ1-1; 8 bases match TRBD1. CDR3 length: 14 amino acids. Germline CDR1 SEHNR, CDR2 FQNEAQ (reference sequence). The J segment lost 4 bases and the V segment lost 5 bases, leaving 6 bases of the junction unmatched. CDR3 amino acids: CASSPDRVTTEAFF. The CDR3 bases are TGTGCCAGCAGCCCGGACAGGGTAACCACTGAAGCTTTCTTT.

This clonotype was observed at least ten times. The chain employs TRBV3-1 and TRBJ1-5; D possibly corresponds to TRBD1 (6 bases). Trimming left V 1 base short and J 6 bases short, with 13 bases between. CDR1 is LGHDT, CDR2 YNNKEL, per germline (reference sequence). This CDR3 spans 15 amino acids. CDR3 loop: CASSQVPGRGQPQHF. CDR3 coding DNA: TGTGCCAGCAGCCAAGTTCCGGGCAGGGGTCAGCCCCAGCATTTT. Full variable domain (missing parts from reference TRBV3-1 and TRBJ1-5): DTAVSQTPKYLVTQMGNDKSIKCEQNLGHDTMYWYKQDSKKFLKIMFSYNNKELIINETVPNRFSPKSPDKAHLNLHINSLELGDSAVYFCASSQVPGRGQPQHFGDGTRLSIL.

This clonotype was seen at least ten times. This chain links TRBV7-8 with TRBJ2-3; 13 bases are shared with TRBD2. The germline V gene has CDR1 SGHVS and CDR2 FQNEAQ. CDR3 length equals 16 residues. V trimming: 3 bases; J trimming: 4 bases; junction bases outside the gene matches: 4. CDR3 bases: TGTGCCAGCAGCTTCATGACTAGCGGGGGGTCAGATACGCAGTATTTT. It is translated as CASSFMTSGGSDTQYF.

This clonotype appeared a few times. This chain connects TRBV7-8 to TRBJ2-5, with D uncertain. V was clipped by 2 bases and J by 3 bases, with 7 bases between them. Germline V gene lookup returns CDR1 SGHVS and CDR2 FQNEAQ. The CDR3 totals 13 residues. CDR3 bases: TGTGCCAGCAGCTTAACGGCGGAAGAGACCCAGTACTTC. Amino acid sequence: CASSLTAEETQYF.

CDR3 coding DNA: TGCAGTGCACCGGTAGGCGGGGAGCTGTTTTTT. The encoded protein is CSAPVGGELFF. This sequence joins TRBV20-1 and TRBJ2-2; no reliable D call. This CDR3 is built from 11 residues. The germline gives CDR1 DFQATT, CDR2 SNEGSKA (reference sequence). V lost 6 bases, J lost 7 bases, and 9 bases lay in between.

The V and J genes are TRBV12-3 or TRBV12-4 and TRBJ1-1; weak D call: TRBD1 (6 bases). The ends were cut back, 5 bases at V and 5 bases at J, with 9 bases in the middle. There are 12 residues in the CDR3. The CDR3 DNA reads TGTGCCAGCAGTGACAGGTTTACTGAAGCTTTCTTT. This gives the protein CASSDRFTEAFF.

This clonotype appeared a few times. V is TRBV10-3 and J is TRBJ2-2; D might be TRBD1 or TRBD2, each matching 5 bases. The length of the CDR3 is 12 residues. CDR1 and CDR2 (germline): ENHRY, SYGVKD. Deletions cut 6 bases from V and 7 bases from J, with 9 bases between. DNA for the CDR3: TGTGCCATCAGCGAGGGGCACGGGGAGCTGTTTTTT. Its translation is CAISEGHGELFF.

In its sample, this clonotype was seen many times. The chain employs TRBV7-2 and TRBJ1-5; 12 positions match TRBD1. The CDR3 is 15 residues long. Trimming cost V 5 bases and J 6 bases; bases outside gene matches: 5. In germline, CDR1 is SGHTA, CDR2 FQGNSA. CDR3 protein: CASSEGQGAGQPQHF. CDR3 bases: TGTGCCAGCAGCGAGGGACAGGGGGCAGGTCAGCCCCAGCATTTT.

At least ten counts were recorded for this clonotype. The J gene is TRBJ2-5, the V gene TRBV9; D might be TRBD2 (5 bases). Trimming removed 3 bases at V and 5 bases at J, with 17 bases between. Germline V gene lookup returns CDR1 SGDLS and CDR2 YYNGEE. The CDR3 covers 15 residues. CDR3 region: CASSARGSPEETQYF. The CDR3 DNA reads TGTGCCAGCAGCGCTCGGGGTTCTCCGGAGGAGACCCAGTACTTC.

This clonotype has at least ten counts. The genes are TRBV24-1 and TRBJ2-2; 9 nucleotides align to TRBD2. This CDR3 spans 15 amino acids. V gave up 3 bases and J gave up 5 bases; unmatched junction bases: 3. Germline V CDR1 and CDR2: KGHDR, SFDVKD. The CDR3 region is CATSDVAGATGELFF. CDR3 nucleotide sequence: TGTGCCACCAGTGATGTAGCGGGAGCTACCGGGGAGCTGTTTTTT.

This clonotype was seen at least ten times. The genes are TRBV2 and TRBJ2-2; TRBD2 agrees at 12 bases. This CDR3 has 15 amino acids. J was trimmed by 1 base and V by 7 bases; bases with no gene match: 1. In germline, CDR1 is SNHLY, CDR2 FYNNEI. The CDR3 bases are TGTGCCAGCAAGGGACTAGCGGGGAACACCGGGGAGCTGTTTTTT. Its translation: CASKGLAGNTGELFF.

The table lists this clonotype with a few counts. The rearrangement joins TRBV18 to TRBJ1-5, with 8 nucleotides matching TRBD1. V dropped 6 bases and J dropped 1; count of bases not matched to a gene: 8. This CDR3 has 16 residues. Germline CDR1 reads KGHSH; CDR2 reads LQKENI. Here the CDR3 reads CASSPRQGISNQPQHF. CDR3 DNA sequence: TGTGCCAGCTCCCCAAGACAGGGGATAAGCAATCAGCCCCAGCATTTT.

A few counts support this clonotype. This chain connects TRBV6-6 to TRBJ1-2; TRBD1 is a possible D gene (6 bases). CDR3 size: 16 residues. CDR1 and CDR2 from the germline V gene are MNHNY and SVGAGI (reference sequence). With 5 bases removed from V and 6 bases from J, the gap between germline ends came to 22 bases. In nucleotides, the CDR3 is TGTGCCAGCAGTCACGTCGTGGGAAGGGGGGAAGATGGCTACACCTTC. Translating gives CASSHVVGRGEDGYTF.

There are a few counts of this clonotype. CDR3 in amino acids: CASSLGPSGPYEQYF. CDR3 nucleotides: TGTGCCAGCAGTTTAGGGCCGTCAGGTCCCTACGAGCAGTACTTC. The chain joins TRBV27 to TRBJ2-7; no definite D call. Trimming shortened V by 2 bases and J by 2 bases, and 13 bases separated the two germline ends. This CDR3 has 15 amino acids. From germline, CDR1 is MNHEY and CDR2 SMNVEV (reference sequence).

In its sample, this clonotype was seen a few times. This sequence joins TRBV20-1 and TRBJ2-5, with 15 bases identical to TRBD2. The germline V gene has CDR1 DFQATT and CDR2 SNEGSKA (reference sequence). The junction had 3 bases not matched to a gene; V was cut back by 4 bases and J by 3 bases. CDR3 length equals 15 residues. CDR3 coding DNA: TGCAGTGCTACATGGACTAGCGGGGGGGAAGAGACCCAGTACTTC. This sequence encodes CSATWTSGGEETQYF.

This clonotype has only a few counts. The chain employs TRBV19 and TRBJ2-7; tentative D call: TRBD2 (5 bases). Trimming pared 6 bases from V and 5 bases from J, leaving 14 bases between. Germline CDR1 reads LNHDA; CDR2 reads SQIVND (reference sequence). The CDR3 has 13 residues. The CDR3 spells CASSNLALDEQYF. In DNA form, the CDR3 reads TGTGCCAGTAGCAACCTAGCACTGGACGAGCAGTACTTC.

This clonotype appeared many times. CDR3 nucleotide sequence: TGCGCCAGCAGCTTGGTGGTCAGGGGGCCCACCGGGGAGCTGTTTTTT. Residues: CASSLVVRGPTGELFF. The genes are TRBV5-1 and TRBJ2-2; 8 bases line up with TRBD1. This CDR3 has 16 residues. CDR1 is SGHRS, CDR2 YFSETQ, per germline. Losses at the gene ends were 0 bases for V and 4 bases for J; bases not matched to a gene: 5.

This clonotype was seen at least ten times. The CDR3 bases are TGTGCCAGCTCACCCCCTCTAGGCCAGGGCACAGATACGCAGTATTTT. Its protein product is CASSPPLGQGTDTQYF. The chain carries TRBV18 and TRBJ2-3; D gene unclear. Germline CDR1 is KGHSH and CDR2 is LQKENI. The V gene lost 3 bases and the J gene lost 1 base, with 14 bases spanning the gap. The CDR3 has 16 amino acids.